This T cell receptor (beta chain) emerged from a study of control samples from healthy donors and cancer patients. The table came from immunoSEQ multiplex PCR; TCRdb's copy has only in-frame clones and leaves some out. This table has about 45,000 clones, about 91% appearing once. This CDR3 is built from 12 residues. Germline V gives CDR1 SGHDT, CDR2 YYEEEE. The V gene lost 1 base and the J gene lost 4 bases, with 5 bases spanning the gap. The receptor was derived from a woman between 40 and 55 years old with head and neck cancer. The specimen sequenced was PBMCs. The chain combines TRBV5-6 with TRBJ1-1, with no clear D. The CDR3 loop is CASSLLSTEAFF. CDR3 nucleotides: TGTGCCAGCAGCTTGCTAAGCACTGAAGCTTTCTTT. The full variable domain, in which reference TRBV5-6 and TRBJ1-1 provide the parts outside the CDR3, is DAGVTQSPTHLIKTRGQQVTLRCSPKSGHDTVSWYQQALGQGPQFIFQYYEEEERQRGNFPDRFSGHQFPNYSSELNVNALLLGDSALYLCASSLLSTEAFFGQGTRLTVV.